These T cell receptor beta chains were read from a single sample in a study of cytomegalovirus exposure and HLA in healthy donors. Assay used: immunoSEQ multiplex PCR; TCRdb lists only in-frame clones, some missing. The sample shows about 160,000 clones, approximately 88% of them seen only once. What was sequenced was PBMCs. Receptors were obtained from a boy between 2 and 15 years old in good health and CMV-seronegative. The CDR3 runs from the conserved cysteine through the conserved F or W. The D gene is left open where the match is weak. Clone size is stated in some rows and not others, as once, few, many or a class when expanded.

cdr3_length,v_call,j_call,clone_size,d_call,cdr3_aa,cdr3_nt
14,TRBV7-9,TRBJ1-3,.,TRBD1,CASSLRTGMDTIYF,TGTGCCAGCAGCTTACGGACAGGGATGGACACCATATATTTT
13,TRBV18,TRBJ2-3,once,.,CASSPLITDTQYF,TGTGCCAGCTCACCACTCATCACAGATACGCAGTATTTT
16,TRBV5-1,TRBJ2-5,.,TRBD2,CASSSDVAGGPETQYF,TGCGCCAGCAGTTCGGATGTAGCGGGGGGGCCGGAGACCCAGTACTTC
13,TRBV25-1,TRBJ2-7,once,.,CASSDLGGYEQYF,TGTGCCAGCAGTGATCTGGGGGGTTACGAGCAGTACTTC
15,TRBV29-1,TRBJ2-1,once,.,CSVEWFGSGYNEQFF,TGCAGCGTTGAGTGGTTTGGGAGCGGATACAATGAGCAGTTCTTC
13,TRBV6-5,TRBJ1-1,.,.,CASSQRRRPRAFF,TGTGCCAGCAGCCAGCGGCGGCGACCCCGGGCTTTCTTT
14,TRBV5-6,TRBJ1-1,.,.,CASSLGRRGTEAFF,TGTGCCAGCAGCTTGGGCCGGAGGGGAACCGAAGCTTTCTTT
16,TRBV7-8,TRBJ2-5,.,TRBD2,CASSSSRTSGEETQYF,TGTGCCAGCAGCTCATCAAGGACTAGCGGAGAAGAGACCCAGTACTTC
12,TRBV30,TRBJ2-7,.,.,CAWGGHGYEQYF,TGTGCCTGGGGGGGACACGGCTACGAGCAGTACTTC
13,TRBV4-1,TRBJ1-5,.,.,CASSQVEGQPQHF,TGCGCCAGCAGCCAGGTCGAGGGACAGCCCCAGCATTTT
12,TRBV25-1,TRBJ2-7,.,.,CASSESGYEQYF,TGTGCCAGCAGTGAATCGGGATACGAGCAGTACTTC
20,TRBV7-8,TRBJ2-2,.,TRBD2,CASSTKREGSGLPNTGELFF,TGTGCCAGCAGCACAAAGCGGGAGGGCTCAGGATTACCGAACACCGGGGAGCTGTTTTTT
14,TRBV28,TRBJ1-5,.,.,CASSFIDSNQPQHF,TGTGCCAGCAGTTTCATAGATAGCAATCAGCCCCAGCATTTT
14,TRBV4-1,TRBJ2-3,.,TRBD2,CASSPSGGEDTQYF,TGCGCCAGCAGCCCGTCGGGAGGGGAAGATACGCAGTATTTT
13,TRBV29-1,TRBJ1-2,few,.,CSVDGAGRYGYTF,TGCAGCGTTGATGGGGCAGGGAGGTATGGCTACACCTTC
14,TRBV14,TRBJ1-6,.,.,CASSLETGNSPLHF,TGTGCCAGCAGCCTTGAAACAGGGAACTCACCCCTCCACTTT
16,TRBV5-4,TRBJ2-1,.,TRBD2,CASSLAGTSGSNEQFF,TGTGCCAGCAGCTTGGCGGGGACTAGCGGGAGCAATGAGCAGTTCTTC
13,TRBV6-5,TRBJ2-2,.,.,CASSYGEAGELFF,TGTGCCAGCAGTTACGGGGAGGCCGGGGAGCTGTTTTTT
15,TRBV4-3,TRBJ2-1,.,TRBD2,CASSRASGDTMRQFF,TGCGCCAGCAGCCGGGCGAGCGGGGATACAATGAGGCAGTTCTTC
17,TRBV6-1,TRBJ2-1,.,TRBD2,CASSDPGLAGYYNEQFF,TGTGCCAGCAGTGATCCTGGACTAGCGGGATATTACAATGAGCAGTTCTTC
16,TRBV11-3,TRBJ2-1,.,.,CASSLALATSTNEQFF,TGTGCCAGCAGCTTAGCCCTCGCGACTAGTACGAATGAGCAGTTCTTC
14,TRBV30,TRBJ1-1,.,.,CAWRVGTMNTEAFF,TGTGCCTGGAGGGTAGGGACTATGAACACTGAAGCTTTCTTT
17,TRBV30,TRBJ2-3,.,.,CAWSRSSPGLITDTQYF,TGTGCCTGGAGTCGGTCTAGTCCAGGACTGATCACAGATACGCAGTATTTT
13,TRBV28,TRBJ2-7,.,.,CASSLDSSYEQYF,TGTGCCAGCAGTTTGGACAGCTCCTACGAGCAGTACTTC
12,TRBV5-6,TRBJ1-2,.,.,CASSFRQSGYTF,TGTGCCAGCAGCTTCCGACAGAGCGGCTACACCTTC
13,TRBV19,TRBJ2-4,.,TRBD2,CASSIYGRDIQYF,TGTGCCAGTAGTATCTACGGGAGGGACATTCAGTACTTC
16,TRBV30,TRBJ1-2,.,.,CAWSVGWDTHQRGYTF,TGTGCCTGGAGTGTAGGGTGGGACACCCACCAACGCGGCTACACCTTC
17,TRBV10-3,TRBJ2-1,.,TRBD2,CAISEPGGASGGHEQFF,TGTGCCATCAGTGAGCCGGGCGGGGCTAGCGGGGGGCATGAGCAGTTCTTC
12,TRBV6-1,TRBJ1-1,.,TRBD1,CASKDRGSEAFF,TGTGCCAGCAAGGACAGGGGATCTGAAGCTTTCTTT
14,TRBV4-3,TRBJ2-7,.,TRBD2,CASSQDWGGYEQYF,TGCGCCAGCAGCCAAGATTGGGGGGGCTACGAGCAGTACTTC
15,TRBV10-1,TRBJ1-4,.,.,CASSESTGWTEKLFF,TGCGCCAGCAGTGAGTCAACGGGGTGGACTGAAAAACTGTTTTTT
18,TRBV11-3,TRBJ2-1,.,TRBD2,CASSLAHPGLAGINEQFF,TGTGCCAGCAGCTTAGCTCATCCGGGACTAGCGGGGATTAATGAGCAGTTCTTC
14,TRBV2,TRBJ1-5,.,.,CASTSGEYNQPQHF,TGTGCCAGCACTTCGGGGGAATACAATCAGCCCCAGCATTTT
15,TRBV28,TRBJ2-5,.,TRBD1,CASSPGQDIQETQYF,TGTGCCAGCAGCCCGGGACAGGACATACAAGAGACCCAGTACTTC
13,TRBV29-1,TRBJ1-1,.,TRBD1,CSVSDRATTEAFF,TGCAGCGTTAGTGACAGGGCAACAACTGAAGCTTTCTTT
17,TRBV11-3,TRBJ2-2,.,TRBD1,CASSLEKGQGNTGELFF,TGTGCCAGCAGCTTAGAAAAAGGACAGGGTAACACCGGGGAGCTGTTTTTT